Each of the 10 T cell receptor beta chains below was sequenced from the same sample in a study of blood T cells in healthy people across ages. Then a second PCR, running about 6 to 12 cycles, was carried out with a sample-barcoded 5' primer and a J-beta primer mix. In TCRdb, the 5' RACE reads were re-called with MiXCR into one record per CDR3 protein. The table lists about 1.5 million distinct CDR3 sequences, about 40% of them singletons. Material for sequencing was blood. The receptor source for this set is a woman younger than 35 in good health.

The V gene is TRBV24-1, the J gene TRBJ2-3; TRBD2 aligns across 7 bases. With V trimmed by 4 bases and J by 2 bases, 5 bases remained unmatched. The germline V gene has CDR1 KGHDR and CDR2 SFDVKD. This CDR3 has 15 residues. The CDR3 DNA reads TGTGCCACCAGTGACCCCGGGACTACCACAGATACGCAGTATTTT. Translated, it gives CATSDPGTTTDTQYF.

The chain combines TRBV20-1 with TRBJ2-1; D may be TRBD1 (6 bases). CDR1 and CDR2 from the germline V gene are DFQATT and SNEGSKA (reference sequence). The CDR3 sequence is 13 residues long. The CDR3 here is CSPKGVAYNEQFF. The CDR3, as DNA: TGCAGCCCCAAGGGGGTGGCCTACAATGAGCAGTTCTTC.

The genes are TRBV2 and TRBJ2-2; either TRBD1 or TRBD2 may supply D (5 bases each). CDR3 size: 14 residues. Germline V gene data show CDR1 as SNHLY and CDR2 as FYNNEI. V dropped 8 bases and J dropped 5 bases, with 15 bases sitting between them. CDR3 sequence reads: CASVGDGSTGELFF. Here the CDR3 DNA reads TGTGCCAGCGTGGGGGACGGATCAACCGGGGAGCTGTTTTTT. The variable domain in full, completed from reference TRBV2 and TRBJ2-2, reads EPEVTQTPSHQVTQMGQEVILRCVPISNHLYFYWYRQILGQKVEFLVSFYNNEISEKSEIFDDQFSVERPDGSNFTLKIRSTKLEDSAMYFCASVGDGSTGELFFGEGSRLTVL.

The sample holds a few counts of this clonotype. J is TRBJ1-2 and V is TRBV3-1, with 7 bases fitting TRBD1. The CDR3 runs to 17 residues. Per the germline V gene, CDR1 is LGHDT and CDR2 is YNNKEL (reference sequence). Trimming removed 0 bases from V and 4 bases from J; junction bases left unmatched: 11. The CDR3 loop reads CASSQDGGQDTLYGYTF. In nucleotides, the CDR3 is TGTGCCAGCAGCCAAGATGGCGGACAGGATACCCTCTATGGCTACACCTTC.

This chain joins TRBV6-6 and TRBJ2-1, with TRBD1 identical over 9 bases. V dropped 3 bases and J dropped 15; count of bases not matched to a gene: 9. The CDR3 totals 13 residues. CDR1 MNHNY and CDR2 SVGAGI come from the germline V gene (reference sequence). CDR3 nucleotide sequence: TGTGCCAGCAGTTATGAAGGGACAGGGAAAACGTTCTTC. Its protein is CASSYEGTGKTFF.

V and J are TRBV7-9 and TRBJ2-1; D unresolved. CDR3 length equals 15 residues. The germline gives CDR1 SEHNR, CDR2 FQNEAQ (reference sequence). V was pared by 6 bases and J by 8 bases, with 20 bases between. CDR3 bases: TGTGCCAGCAGGTTCTCAGAAACAGTTTTTGATGAGCAGTTCTTC. This codes for CASRFSETVFDEQFF.

The chain is built from TRBV12-3 or TRBV12-4 and TRBJ2-7; 9 nucleotides match TRBD2. The J call is uncertain, as TRBJ2-5 better fits the DNA end. This CDR3 comprises 18 residues. The CDR3 nucleotides are TGTGCCAGCAGTTTCAATAGCGTGACTAGCGGTATTAGGACGACCCAGTACTTC. Amino acids: CASSFNSVTSGIRTTQYF.

This clonotype has just a few counts. The rearrangement links TRBV25-1 to TRBJ2-7; D is uncertain. This CDR3 is built from 11 residues. The germline V gene encodes CDR1 MGHDK and CDR2 SYGVNS. Trimming removed 4 bases from V and 6 bases from J, with 7 bases in between. CDR3 in DNA: TGTGCCAGCAGTGCCCGTTCCGAGCAGTACTTC. Translating gives CASSARSEQYF.

V usage is TRBV6-2 or TRBV6-3 and J usage is TRBJ2-7; 12 bases align to TRBD2. The CDR3 loop spans 14 amino acids. Per germline, CDR1 MNHEY and CDR2 SVGEGT. After removal of 7 bases from V and 7 bases from J, the junction contained 8 bases not matched to a gene. CDR3 bases: TGTGCCAGCACCGAACTAGCGGGGGGTGGTGAGCAGTACTTC. Amino acids: CASTELAGGGEQYF.

The chain uses TRBV20-1 and TRBJ2-7; 10 bases are a match to TRBD2. This CDR3 has 16 residues. V lost 6 bases to trimming and J lost 1 base; unmatched junction nucleotides: 12. Germline CDR1 and CDR2: DFQATT and SNEGSKA (reference sequence). The CDR3 region is CSAPKVAGGPSYEQYF. The DNA for the CDR3 is TGCAGTGCCCCCAAAGTAGCGGGGGGACCGTCCTACGAGCAGTACTTC.